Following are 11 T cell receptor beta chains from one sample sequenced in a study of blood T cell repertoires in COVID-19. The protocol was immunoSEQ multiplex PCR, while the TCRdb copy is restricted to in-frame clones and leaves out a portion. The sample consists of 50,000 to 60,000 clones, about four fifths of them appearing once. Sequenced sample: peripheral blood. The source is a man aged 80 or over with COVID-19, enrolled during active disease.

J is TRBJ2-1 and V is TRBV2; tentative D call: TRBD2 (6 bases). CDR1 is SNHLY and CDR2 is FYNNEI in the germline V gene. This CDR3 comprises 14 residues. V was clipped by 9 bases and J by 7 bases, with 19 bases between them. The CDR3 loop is CARSGLLGGNEQFF. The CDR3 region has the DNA TGTGCCAGGAGCGGGCTTTTGGGTGGGAATGAGCAGTTCTTC.

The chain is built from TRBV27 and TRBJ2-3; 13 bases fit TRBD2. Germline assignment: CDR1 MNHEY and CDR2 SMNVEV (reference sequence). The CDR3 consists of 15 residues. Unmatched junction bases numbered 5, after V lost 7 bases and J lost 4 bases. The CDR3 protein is CASTPGLAGPDTQYF. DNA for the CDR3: TGTGCCAGCACCCCGGGACTAGCGGGACCAGATACGCAGTATTTT.

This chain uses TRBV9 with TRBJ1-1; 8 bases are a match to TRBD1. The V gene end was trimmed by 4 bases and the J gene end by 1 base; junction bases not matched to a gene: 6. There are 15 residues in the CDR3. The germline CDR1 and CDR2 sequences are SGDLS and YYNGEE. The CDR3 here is CASSSRDRGNTEAFF. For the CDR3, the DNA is TGTGCCAGCAGCTCCCGAGACAGGGGGAACACTGAAGCTTTCTTT.

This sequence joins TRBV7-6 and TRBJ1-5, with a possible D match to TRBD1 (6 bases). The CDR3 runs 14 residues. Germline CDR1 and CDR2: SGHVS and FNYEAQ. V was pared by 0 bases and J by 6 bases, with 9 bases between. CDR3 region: CASSLAGQGQPQHF. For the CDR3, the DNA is TGTGCCAGCAGCTTAGCGGGACAAGGTCAGCCCCAGCATTTT.

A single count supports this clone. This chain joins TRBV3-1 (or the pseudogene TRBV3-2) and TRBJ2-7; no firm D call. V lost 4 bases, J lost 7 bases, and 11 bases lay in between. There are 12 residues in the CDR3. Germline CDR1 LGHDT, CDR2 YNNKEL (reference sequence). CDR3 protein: CASSPVYGEQYF. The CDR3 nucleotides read TGTGCCAGCAGCCCCGTTTACGGGGAGCAGTACTTC.

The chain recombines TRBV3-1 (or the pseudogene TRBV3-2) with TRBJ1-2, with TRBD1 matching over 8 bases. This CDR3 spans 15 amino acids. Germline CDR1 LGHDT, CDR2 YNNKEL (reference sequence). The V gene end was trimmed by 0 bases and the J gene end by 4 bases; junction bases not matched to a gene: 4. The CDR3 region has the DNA TGTGCCAGCAGCCAAGACAGGGGGCGATTCTATGGCTACACCTTC. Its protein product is CASSQDRGRFYGYTF.

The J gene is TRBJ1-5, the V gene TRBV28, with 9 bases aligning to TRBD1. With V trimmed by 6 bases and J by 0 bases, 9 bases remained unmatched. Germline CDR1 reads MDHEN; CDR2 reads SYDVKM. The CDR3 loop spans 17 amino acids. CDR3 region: CASRKGQGLYSNQPQHF. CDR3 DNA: TGTGCCAGCAGAAAGGGACAGGGACTTTATAGCAATCAGCCCCAGCATTTT.

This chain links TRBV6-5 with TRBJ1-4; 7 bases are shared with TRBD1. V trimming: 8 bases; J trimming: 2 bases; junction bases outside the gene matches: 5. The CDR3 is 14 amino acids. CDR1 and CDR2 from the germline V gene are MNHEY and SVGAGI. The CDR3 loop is CASARGRTNEKLFF. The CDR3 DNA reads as TGTGCCAGCGCCAGGGGGAGGACTAATGAAAAACTGTTTTTT.

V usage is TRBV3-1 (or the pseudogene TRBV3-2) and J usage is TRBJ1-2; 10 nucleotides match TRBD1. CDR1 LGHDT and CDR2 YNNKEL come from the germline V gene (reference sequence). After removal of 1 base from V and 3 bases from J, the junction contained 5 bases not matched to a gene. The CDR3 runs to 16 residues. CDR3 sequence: CASSQAGTGAHYGYTF. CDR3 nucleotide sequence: TGTGCCAGCAGCCAAGCCGGGACAGGGGCGCACTATGGCTACACCTTC.

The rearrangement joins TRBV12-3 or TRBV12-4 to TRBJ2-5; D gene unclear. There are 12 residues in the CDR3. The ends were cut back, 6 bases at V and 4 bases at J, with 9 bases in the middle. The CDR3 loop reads CASSRFGETQYF. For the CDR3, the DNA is TGTGCCAGCAGCCGTTTCGGAGAGACCCAGTACTTC.

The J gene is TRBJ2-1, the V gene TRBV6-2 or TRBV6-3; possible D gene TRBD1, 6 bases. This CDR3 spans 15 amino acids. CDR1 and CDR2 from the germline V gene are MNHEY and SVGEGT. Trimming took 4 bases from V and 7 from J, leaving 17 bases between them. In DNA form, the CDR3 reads TGTGCCAGCAGTTCCAGGGGATGGGGCGGAAATGAGCAGTTCTTC. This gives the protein CASSSRGWGGNEQFF.